This T cell receptor (beta chain) is from a study of cytomegalovirus exposure and HLA in healthy donors. The V gene lost 4 bases and the J gene lost 2 bases, with 19 bases spanning the gap. CDR3 length: 16 residues. The germline CDR1 and CDR2 sequences are SGHTS and YDEGEE. The PCR used 60 Vbeta and 13 Jbeta primers. Libraries were prepared by immunoSEQ multiplex PCR; TCRdb keeps only in-frame clonotypes and omits some of them. Of some 110,000 clones in the sample, roughly 73% are singletons; the top ten hold around 0.79%. The V call is TRBV5-8, the J call TRBJ2-7; a possible D gene is TRBD1 (6 bases). The sequenced sample was PBMCs. The TCR sequence derives from a woman in her twenties or thirties in good health and CMV-seronegative. CDR3: CASSNVFRSGAYEQYF. DNA of the CDR3: TGTGCCAGCAGCAACGTATTTAGATCAGGGGCCTACGAGCAGTACTTC.